The 6 T cell receptor beta chains presented below share a single source sample, sequenced in a study of OX40 agonist ivuxolimab in advanced cancers. Clones were sequenced by immunoSEQ multiplex PCR, and TCRdb holds only the in-frame ones, with some missing. The data contain approximately 24,000 clones, less than 90% of them seen just once; the ten biggest clones take up 15% to 20%. The material was CD4+ or CD8+ T cells sorted from blood, obtained in a trial of the OX40 agonist ivuxolimab. The receptors derive from an adult with an advanced solid tumor such as melanoma, head and neck, liver or kidney cancer.

This clone was seen a few times. This CDR3 is CASSGTRTSGYDEQFF. As DNA, the CDR3 is TGTGCCAGTAGTGGGACTCGGACTAGCGGGTACGATGAGCAGTTCTTC. The genes are TRBV19 and TRBJ2-1, with 11 nucleotides matching TRBD2. The CDR3 length is 16 residues. The trim removed 5 bases at V and 8 bases at J, leaving 11 bases unmatched. Germline-derived CDR1 and CDR2 are LNHDA and SQIVND (reference sequence).

V usage is TRBV29-1 and J usage is TRBJ2-5; 9 bases are a match to TRBD2. V lost 6 bases and J lost 5; bases outside the gene matches: 10. Germline V gene data show CDR1 as SQVTM and CDR2 as ANQGSEA. This CDR3 region has 14 residues. Here the CDR3 reads CSVGRGGQLETQYF. The DNA for the CDR3 is TGCAGCGTAGGGCGGGGGGGCCAGCTGGAGACCCAGTACTTC. Looking up the rest from reference TRBV29-1 and TRBJ2-5 gives the full variable domain: SAVISQKPSRDICQRGTSLTIQCQVDSQVTMMFWYRQQPGQSLTLIATANQGSEATYESGFVIDKFPISRPNLTFSTLTVSNMSPEDSSIYLCSVGRGGQLETQYFGPGTRLLVL.

The chain employs TRBV9 and TRBJ2-5, with D possibly matching TRBD2 (5 bases). This CDR3 has 16 amino acids. The germline gives CDR1 SGDLS, CDR2 YYNGEE. V was clipped by 0 bases and J by 2 bases, with 14 bases between them. CDR3 bases: TGTGCCAGCAGCGTAGATTCTTGGGGAGCACAAGAGACCCAGTACTTC. Translating gives CASSVDSWGAQETQYF.

The chain combines TRBV15 with TRBJ2-7; D unresolved. The ends were cut back, 0 bases at V and 0 bases at J, with 9 bases in the middle. The CDR3 length is 15 residues. Germline V gene data show CDR1 as LNHNV and CDR2 as YYDKDF (reference sequence). CDR3 region: CATSRELRSSYEQYF. The DNA of the CDR3 is TGTGCCACCAGCAGAGAACTAAGGAGCTCCTACGAGCAGTACTTC.

This clone appeared a single time. The CDR3 sequence is CASSFSGAGFNYGYTF. The CDR3 DNA sequence: TGTGCCAGCAGCTTTTCAGGGGCAGGGTTTAACTATGGCTACACCTTC. V usage is TRBV5-6 and J usage is TRBJ1-2; weak D call: TRBD1 (6 bases). The CDR3 consists of 16 residues. V lost 2 bases to trimming and J lost 1 base, with 15 bases between them. Germline V CDR1 and CDR2: SGHDT, YYEEEE. The full variable domain, rest sourced from reference TRBV5-6 and TRBJ1-2, is DAGVTQSPTHLIKTRGQQVTLRCSPKSGHDTVSWYQQALGQGPQFIFQYYEEEERQRGNFPDRFSGHQFPNYSSELNVNALLLGDSALYLCASSFSGAGFNYGYTFGSGTRLTVV.

The genes are TRBV21-1 and TRBJ1-5; the tabulated D call, TRBD1, remains unverified against the DNA. TRBV21-1 has pseudogene status. The length of the CDR3 is 17 residues. The CDR3 coding sequence is TGTGCCAGCAACAAAAACCCACCGGGACAGGACAATCAGCCCCAGCATTTT. Encoded protein: CASNKNPPGQDNQPQHF.